These 28 T cell receptor beta chains were sequenced from one sample in a study of OX40 agonist ivuxolimab in advanced cancers. The method was immunoSEQ multiplex PCR; TCRdb's version includes in-frame clones alone and lacks a portion of them. The data contain under 60,000 clones, 85% to 95% of them singletons. This material consisted of CD4+ or CD8+ T cells sorted from blood, taken in a trial of the OX40 agonist ivuxolimab. Every receptor here comes from an adult with an advanced solid tumor such as melanoma, head and neck, liver or kidney cancer.

The genes are TRBV4-2 and TRBJ2-7; weak D call: TRBD2 (6 bases). CDR1 LGHNA and CDR2 YNFKEQ come from the germline V gene. The CDR3 sequence is 14 residues long. The V end lost 1 base, the J end lost 5 bases, and 12 bases lay between the germline ends. CDR3 region: CASSQGSGGDEQYF. CDR3 nucleotide sequence: TGTGCCAGCAGCCAAGGATCCGGGGGTGACGAGCAGTACTTC.

The chain couples TRBV27 to TRBJ2-7; TRBD2 agrees at 12 bases. The trim removed 4 bases at V and 2 bases at J, leaving 3 bases unmatched. The length of the CDR3 is 15 residues. CDR1 and CDR2 from the germline V gene are MNHEY and SMNVEV (reference sequence). Here the CDR3 reads CASSSRLAGAYEQYF. In DNA form, the CDR3 reads TGTGCCAGCAGTTCCCGACTAGCGGGGGCCTACGAGCAGTACTTC.

The chain's CDR3 is CASSPSGSVYNEQFF. In nucleotides, the CDR3 is TGTGCCAGCAGTCCCAGCGGGAGCGTCTACAATGAGCAGTTCTTC. V gene TRBV28 combines with J gene TRBJ2-1, with 8 bases fitting TRBD2. J gave up 3 bases and V 5 bases, and 6 bases lay outside the gene matches. From germline, CDR1 is MDHEN and CDR2 SYDVKM. The CDR3 has 15 amino acids.

The chain joins TRBV7-2 to TRBJ2-1; D ambiguous. The CDR3 is 10 residues long. From germline, CDR1 is SGHTA and CDR2 FQGNSA. V lost 5 bases and J 5 bases, leaving 1 base between the germline ends. As DNA, the CDR3 is TGTGCCAGCAGCAACAATGAGCAGTTCTTC. Amino acid sequence: CASSNNEQFF.

J is TRBJ2-4 and V is TRBV20-1, with D possibly TRBD2 on 5 matching bases. V dropped 3 bases and J dropped 7 bases, with 7 bases sitting between them. Per germline, CDR1 DFQATT and CDR2 SNEGSKA (reference sequence). CDR3 length: 11 amino acids. CDR3 nucleotides: TGCAGTGCTAGTACGGGGAACATTCAGTACTTC. Translating it yields CSASTGNIQYF.

The CDR3 loop reads CASSYSGQEGETQYF. The CDR3 nucleotides are TGTGCCAGCAGTTACTCGGGACAGGAAGGAGAGACCCAGTACTTC. V and J are TRBV6-5 and TRBJ2-5; 8 nucleotides line up with TRBD1. With 0 bases clipped from V and 4 bases from J, the junction kept 4 bases outside the gene matches. The CDR3 has 15 residues. Germline assignment: CDR1 MNHEY and CDR2 SVGAGI.

The rearrangement uses TRBV6-5 and TRBJ2-6; maybe TRBD1 (6 bases). V lost 4 bases, J lost 1 base, and 8 bases lay in between. The CDR3 is 15 amino acids. Looked up from germline, CDR1 is MNHEY and CDR2 is SVGAGI. This chain's CDR3 is CASSLGGSGANVLTF. The CDR3 coding sequence is TGTGCCAGCAGTTTAGGGGGATCTGGGGCCAACGTCCTGACTTTC.

The chain carries TRBV4-1 and TRBJ2-7; D is uncertain. Germline V CDR1 and CDR2: MGHRA, YSYEKL. The CDR3 spans 16 residues. The V end lost 0 bases, the J end lost 2 bases, and 14 bases lay between the germline ends. The CDR3, as DNA: TGCGCCAGCAGCCAAGAAGACGGACCCCCGGCCTACGAGCAGTACTTC. It encodes CASSQEDGPPAYEQYF.

DNA for the CDR3: TGTGCCAGCAGTTACGGACAGGGAAGAGAGACCCAGTACTTC. This translates into CASSYGQGRETQYF. The chain links TRBV6-5 to TRBJ2-5; 8 bases are a match to TRBD1. V gave up 2 bases and J gave up 4 bases; unmatched junction bases: 3. CDR1 is MNHEY and CDR2 is SVGAGI in the germline V gene. This CDR3 is built from 14 residues.

This rearrangement joins TRBV27 to TRBJ2-2, with D perhaps TRBD1 or TRBD2 (5 bases each). CDR1 is MNHEY, CDR2 SMNVEV, per germline (reference sequence). Deletions cut 6 bases from V and 8 bases from J, with 19 bases between. The CDR3 spans 15 residues. The CDR3 DNA reads as TGTGCCAGCAGCTATGGGACGGCCGTCGGGGGGGAGCTGTTTTTT. Its protein is CASSYGTAVGGELFF.

The V call is TRBV13, the J call TRBJ2-7, with TRBD1 identical over 10 bases. From germline, CDR1 is PRHDT and CDR2 FYEKMQ (reference sequence). The CDR3 totals 15 residues. Losses at the gene ends were 5 bases for V and 3 bases for J; bases not matched to a gene: 7. The CDR3 DNA reads as TGTGCCAGCAGCCCTCTCGGACAGGGGGACTACGAGCAGTACTTC. Translated: CASSPLGQGDYEQYF.

The chain combines TRBV6-1 with TRBJ2-1, with D perhaps matching TRBD2 (5 bases). Germline V gives CDR1 MNHNS, CDR2 SASEGT. This CDR3 comprises 16 residues. V lost 0 bases and J lost 3, with 12 bases in between. The CDR3 nucleotides are TGTGCCAGCAGTGAAGCGACCCGCGGGCTCTACAATGAGCAGTTCTTC. It codes for CASSEATRGLYNEQFF.

The V gene is TRBV7-8, the J gene TRBJ2-5, with 8 bases aligning to TRBD2. Losses at the gene ends were 5 bases for V and 5 bases for J; bases not matched to a gene: 13. The CDR3 length is 16 residues. The germline V gene encodes CDR1 SGHVS and CDR2 FQNEAQ. CDR3 coding DNA: TGTGCCAGCAGCATCCGGGACCCTCCGGGGGGGGAGACCCAGTACTTC. Translation gives CASSIRDPPGGETQYF.

The chain couples TRBV7-6 to TRBJ2-7; D might be TRBD1 (6 bases). V was shortened by 1 base and J by 2 bases, with 15 bases between the two germline ends. Germline CDR1 reads SGHVS; CDR2 reads FNYEAQ. The CDR3 totals 16 residues. The CDR3 spells CASSLGQAAFPYEQYF. Here the CDR3 DNA reads TGTGCCAGCAGCTTAGGACAGGCCGCCTTTCCCTACGAGCAGTACTTC.

This sequence joins TRBV30 and TRBJ2-5; D is ambiguous. The V end lost 3 bases, the J end lost 0 bases, and 5 bases lay between the germline ends. This CDR3 region has 12 residues. CDR1 and CDR2 from the germline V gene are GTSNPN and SVGIG (reference sequence). Here the CDR3 reads CAWREYQETQYF. The CDR3 coding sequence is TGTGCCTGGAGAGAGTACCAAGAGACCCAGTACTTC.

The chain is built from TRBV21-1 and TRBJ2-7; the table assigns TRBD1, which was not confirmed against the DNA. TRBV21-1 is deemed a pseudogene. The CDR3 consists of 13 residues. Written as DNA, the CDR3 is TGTGCCAGCAGCAAAGACCCCAGGGGCGAGCAGTACTTC. It specifies CASSKDPRGEQYF.

This chain connects TRBV5-6 to TRBJ1-4; no reliable D call. V shed 1 base and J shed 6 bases, with 10 bases lying between them. The CDR3 has 14 residues. The germline V gene has CDR1 SGHDT and CDR2 YYEEEE. The CDR3 is CASSLRAEYEKLFF. CDR3 nucleotides: TGTGCCAGCAGCTTGCGGGCCGAATATGAAAAACTGTTTTTT.

This chain joins TRBV5-1 and TRBJ2-7; 10 bases align to TRBD2. Germline CDR1 is SGHRS and CDR2 is YFSETQ. Losses at the gene ends were 4 bases for V and 2 bases for J; bases not matched to a gene: 3. The CDR3 length is 14 residues. CDR3 sequence reads: CASSVAGGPYEQYF. The CDR3 DNA follows: TGCGCCAGCAGCGTAGCGGGAGGCCCCTACGAGCAGTACTTC.

The chain employs TRBV10-2 and TRBJ2-1; D is unclear. CDR3 length: 12 amino acids. Germline lookup yields CDR1 WSHSY and CDR2 SAAADI. Trimming stripped 4 bases from V and 6 bases from J, with 7 bases between. This CDR3 is CASSVGVNEQFF. In nucleotides, the CDR3 is TGCGCCAGCAGTGTTGGGGTCAATGAGCAGTTCTTC.

The V and J genes are TRBV6-5 and TRBJ2-7, with D tentatively TRBD1 or TRBD2 (5 bases each). The CDR3 extends over 12 amino acids. V lost 10 bases, J lost 4 bases, and 14 bases lay in between. Per germline, CDR1 MNHEY and CDR2 SVGAGI. CDR3 in DNA: TGTGCCACTAGTGGGACGGGATACGAGCAGTACTTC. Residues: CATSGTGYEQYF.

This chain links TRBV9 with TRBJ2-6, with D tentatively TRBD1 or TRBD2 (6 bases each). Germline values: CDR1 SGDLS, CDR2 YYNGEE. The V gene lost 0 bases and the J gene lost 3 bases, with 13 bases spanning the gap. The length of the CDR3 is 17 residues. The CDR3 bases are TGTGCCAGCAGCGTAGAGCCGGGGGCAGGTGGGGCCAACGTCCTGACTTTC. Its translation is CASSVEPGAGGANVLTF.

The V gene is TRBV28, the J gene TRBJ2-5; D may be TRBD1 or TRBD2 (5 bases each). Germline V CDR1 and CDR2: MDHEN, SYDVKM. The V end lost 5 bases, the J end lost 3 bases, and 22 bases lay between the germline ends. The CDR3 loop spans 17 amino acids. CDR3 in DNA: TGTGCCAGCAGTGGGGCCGGAGGCCCTGGAGGTGAAGAGACCCAGTACTTC. Translated: CASSGAGGPGGEETQYF.

The chain recombines TRBV5-8 with TRBJ2-7, with 9 bases lining up with TRBD1. Germline CDR1 and CDR2: SGHTS and YDEGEE. V lost 7 bases to trimming and J lost 2 bases; unmatched junction nucleotides: 4. This CDR3 is built from 13 residues. This chain's CDR3 is CASGDRVAYEQYF. In nucleotides, the CDR3 is TGTGCCAGCGGGGACAGGGTCGCCTACGAGCAGTACTTC.

The chain carries TRBV28 and TRBJ2-1, with 8 bases fitting TRBD1. Germline V gene data show CDR1 as MDHEN and CDR2 as SYDVKM. Trimming removed 4 bases from V and 5 bases from J; junction bases left unmatched: 7. The CDR3 consists of 15 residues. In DNA form, the CDR3 reads TGTGCCAGCAGTTCGTCCGGGACAGGTAACAATGAGCAGTTCTTC. This encodes CASSSSGTGNNEQFF. Together with reference TRBV28 and TRBJ2-1, the CDR3 gives the full variable domain: DVKVTQSSRYLVKRTGEKVFLECVQDMDHENMFWYRQDPGLGLRLIYFSYDVKMKEKGDIPEGYSVSREKKERFSLILESASTNQTSMYLCASSSSGTGNNEQFFGPGTRLTVL.

Details on this clone: It is likely a read error, because the conserved phenylalanine at the end of the CDR3 is missing. The rearrangement links TRBV10-2 to TRBJ1-2; D remains unclear. This CDR3 region has 12 residues. Germline V gives CDR1 WSHSY, CDR2 SAAADI. Trimming removed 7 bases from V and 3 bases from J, with 9 bases in between. This CDR3 reads CASTDGDYGYTL. The CDR3 region has the DNA TGCGCCAGCACGGACGGAGACTATGGCTACACCCTC.

The chain is built from TRBV10-1 and TRBJ2-3; D uncertain. The CDR3 extends over 15 amino acids. V was cut by 3 bases and J by 2 bases, with 12 bases left in between. In germline, CDR1 is WNHNN, CDR2 SYGVQD (reference sequence). Here the CDR3 reads CASSDESPATDTQYF. The CDR3 nucleotides are TGCGCCAGCAGTGACGAGAGCCCCGCCACAGATACGCAGTATTTT.

The chain recombines TRBV4-2 with TRBJ1-5, with D possibly matching TRBD1 (6 bases). The CDR3 has 16 residues. Looked up from germline, CDR1 is LGHNA and CDR2 is YNFKEQ. V was pared by 1 base and J by 5 bases, with 15 bases between. The CDR3 loop is CASSQVWSGADQPQHF. The CDR3 DNA reads TGTGCCAGCAGCCAAGTGTGGTCAGGGGCGGATCAGCCCCAGCATTTT.

CDR3 bases: TGTGCCAGCAGGACAGGGGTTGGCGAGCAGTACTTC. Its protein is CASRTGVGEQYF. The J gene is TRBJ2-7, the V gene TRBV2, with 8 bases identical to TRBD1. Trimming at V came to 6 bases and at J to 6 bases, leaving 4 bases not matched to a gene. Germline loops: CDR1 SNHLY, CDR2 FYNNEI. This CDR3 region has 12 residues.